The present T cell receptor (beta chain) was sequenced within a study of patients and donors after allogeneic stem cell transplantation. The CDR3 spans 13 residues. The germline CDR1 and CDR2 sequences are SGHRS and YFSETQ. Trimming cost V 4 bases and J 5 bases, with 12 bases left between them. This clonotype was seen many times. TCRdb re-called the RT-PCR reads through MiXCR, storing one row per CDR3 protein. The profile covers about 87,000 distinct CDR3 sequences, with about 5% appearing a single time and 2.5% to 3% taken by the ten largest. The sequence was collected from a human donor who was either an allogeneic HSCT recipient or a stem cell or donor lymphocyte infusion donor (not recorded which). It is not recorded whose cells these are; they may come from a transplant donor. The specimen sequenced was blood, either unsorted or a sorted T cell fraction (not recorded which). The J gene is TRBJ1-1, the V gene TRBV5-1, with D uncertain. CDR3 loop: CASSTQEGTEAFF. CDR3 nucleotides: TGCGCCAGCAGCACCCAAGAAGGAACTGAAGCTTTCTTT.